This T cell receptor beta chain derives from a study of blood T cell repertoires in COVID-19. Looking at the study overall: The analysed material was cDNA or gDNA that came from T cells, B-cell-depleted T cells, or PBMCs.

Assay: immunoSEQ multiplex PCR; the TCRdb copy retains only in-frame clones and omits some. Of approximately 69,000 clones in the sample, 81% were seen once. Germline V gene lookup returns CDR1 LNHDA and CDR2 SQIVND (reference sequence). V lost 3 bases, J lost 4 bases, and 5 bases stayed unmatched. The CDR3 length is 14 residues. The clonotype comes from a woman aged 65 to 85 with acute or convalescent COVID-19. The specimen sequenced was peripheral blood. J is TRBJ2-7 and V is TRBV19, with TRBD2 matching 8 bases. The CDR3 is CASSIASGGYEQYF. The CDR3 DNA reads as TGTGCCAGTAGTATCGCGAGCGGGGGATACGAGCAGTACTTC. The full variable domain, rest sourced from reference TRBV19 and TRBJ2-7, is DGGITQSPKYLFRKEGQNVTLSCEQNLNHDAMYWYRQDPGQGLRLIYYSQIVNDFQKGDIAEGYSVSREKKESFPLTVTSAQKNPTAFYLCASSIASGGYEQYFGPGTRLTVT.